The entry below gives a single TCR beta chain sequence along with its context. In its sample, this clonotype was seen many times. Its antigen remains undetermined. Per-nucleotide qualities are absent, and no much larger clonotype sits a single base away. Trimming accounts for 3 bases at V and 8 bases at J, while the number of junction bases matched to no gene is 1. Including cysteine and phenylalanine, the CDR3 has 12 amino acids. CDR3 DNA only is kept here, 36 bases in frame from base 1. From the germline V gene, CDR1 is KGHSH and CDR2 is LQKENI. The source of the sample is a study of spatial heterogeneity in lung cancer (dated by TCRdb to between 2018 and 2021). Study-wide context: More beta-chain than alpha-chain transcripts were consistently detected, likely reflecting higher beta-chain transcript abundance. Nonsynonymous mutation counts, determined by whole-exome sequencing of tumor tissue, were related to features of the TCR repertoire. In tumor regions, TCR transcript counts showed a strong correlation with a T cell transcriptional module score from matched bulk RNA-seq. In the raw uncorrected reads, each unique combination of TCR and UMI appeared more than ten times on average. In non-small cell lung cancer, the study quantitatively compared TCR alpha and beta repertoires across several tumor regions, matched nontumor lung, and blood. At surgery, both alpha and beta chains were TCR-sequenced in 200 to 250 tumor regions, about 64 matched nontumor lung samples and some 60 PBMC samples. Study-wide conclusions, independent of this receptor: A correlation was observed between the number of expanded intratumoral alpha and beta TCRs and the tumor nonsynonymous mutation count. Counts of ubiquitous and regional expanded TCRs were found to correlate with counts of ubiquitous and regional nonsynonymous mutations, respectively. Confirming at a functional level the hypothesis that regional TCRs recognize regional mutations was considered to require additional single-cell paired TCR alpha and beta sequencing. TCR-seq coverage of tumor T cells was estimated at only 5.5% to 8.5% for alpha chains and approximately 12% for beta chains.

The protocol used for the library was 5' RACE. TCRdb shows the sequencer as NextSeq 500. To allow correction of PCR and sequencing errors, the TCR library protocol tagged every TCR cDNA molecule with a unique molecular identifier. As for how the authors treated the data: Decombinator tools were used for TCR identification, UMI-based error correction and CDR3 extraction. Expanded TCRs were defined as those above a frequency of 2 per 1,000, corresponding to the top 1% of the tumor frequency distribution. Expanded tumor TCRs were classed as regional if statistically deemed absent (corrected P<0.05) from at least one tumor region, otherwise ubiquitous. Renyi diversity was computed with the R vegan package after each repertoire had been subsampled 100 times to 5,000 TCRs. To build CDR3 similarity networks, amino acid triplet string-kernel similarity was used, and CDR3s were connected when their pairwise similarity was above 0.82. TCRdb reworked the public reads: Q25 trimming with fastp, MiXCR clone assembly, productive beta chains retained. Each CDR3 protein appears once, grouped with its most common genes and DNA. These V and J calls derive from TCRdb rather than the authors' analysis. The sample table lists some 9,000 distinct CDR3 sequences, roughly 5.5% of them with a count of one. The ten largest make up roughly 23% of the sample.

The time point label, as the study defines it: sample taken at primary tumor resection. The donors were approximately 70 patients from the lung TRACERx cohort who had early-stage, untreated non-small cell lung cancer. Without any cell sorting, TCR sequencing was performed on whole RNA extracted either from tumor and nontumor lung tissue or from cryopreserved PBMC samples. A patient was chosen for TCR sequencing only when enough RNA was available from at least two tumor regions. Tumor and adjacent nontumor lung specimens were reviewed by a lung pathologist before selection. The sample here was lung tumor tissue, taken at surgery. The sequence links TRBV18 to TRBJ2-1; 7 junctional bases match TRBD1. The TCR comes from a female donor with early-stage non-small cell lung cancer. The CDR3 protein: CASSPDRHEQFF. The DNA reads TGTGCCAGCTCACCGGACAGGCATGAGCAGTTCTTC.